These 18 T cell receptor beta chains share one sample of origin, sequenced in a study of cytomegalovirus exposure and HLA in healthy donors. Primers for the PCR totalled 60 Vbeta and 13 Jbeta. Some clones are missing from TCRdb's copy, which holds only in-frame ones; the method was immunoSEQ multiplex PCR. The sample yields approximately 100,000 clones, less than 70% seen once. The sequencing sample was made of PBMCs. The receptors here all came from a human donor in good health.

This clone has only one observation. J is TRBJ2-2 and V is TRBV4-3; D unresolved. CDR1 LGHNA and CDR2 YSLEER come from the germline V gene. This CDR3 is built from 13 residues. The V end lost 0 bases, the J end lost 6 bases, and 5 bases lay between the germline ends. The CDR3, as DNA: TGCGCCAGCAGCCAAGATCGGTCCGGGGAGCTGTTTTTT. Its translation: CASSQDRSGELFF.

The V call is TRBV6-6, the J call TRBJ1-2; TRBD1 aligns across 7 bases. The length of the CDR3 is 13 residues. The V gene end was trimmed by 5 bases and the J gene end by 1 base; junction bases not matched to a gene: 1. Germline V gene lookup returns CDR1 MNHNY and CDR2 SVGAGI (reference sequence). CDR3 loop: CASSRQGNYGYTF. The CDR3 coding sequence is TGTGCCAGCAGTCGACAGGGTAACTATGGCTACACCTTC.

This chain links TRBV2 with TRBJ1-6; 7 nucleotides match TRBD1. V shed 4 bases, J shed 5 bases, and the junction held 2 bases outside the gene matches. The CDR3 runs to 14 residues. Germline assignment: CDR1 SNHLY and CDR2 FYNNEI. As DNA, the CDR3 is TGTGCCAGCAGTGGGACAGGAGATAATTCACCCCTCCACTTT. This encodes CASSGTGDNSPLHF. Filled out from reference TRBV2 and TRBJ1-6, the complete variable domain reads EPEVTQTPSHQVTQMGQEVILRCVPISNHLYFYWYRQILGQKVEFLVSFYNNEISEKSEIFDDQFSVERPDGSNFTLKIRSTKLEDSAMYFCASSGTGDNSPLHFGNGTRLTVT.

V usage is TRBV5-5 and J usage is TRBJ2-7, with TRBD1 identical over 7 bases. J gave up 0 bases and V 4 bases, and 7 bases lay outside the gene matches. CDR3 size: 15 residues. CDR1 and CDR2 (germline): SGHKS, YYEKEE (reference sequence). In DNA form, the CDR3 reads TGTGCCAGCAGCCGACAAACAGGGGACTCCTACGAGCAGTACTTC. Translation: CASSRQTGDSYEQYF.

The CDR3 loop reads CASRRDNRNQPQHF. Written as DNA, the CDR3 is TGTGCCAGCAGACGGGACAATCGGAATCAGCCCCAGCATTTT. The J gene is TRBJ1-5, the V gene TRBV2; tentative D call: TRBD1 (6 bases). The CDR3 is 14 residues long. The germline V gene has CDR1 SNHLY and CDR2 FYNNEI. The germline V and J ends were trimmed by 6 bases and 4 bases, with 13 bases remaining between them.

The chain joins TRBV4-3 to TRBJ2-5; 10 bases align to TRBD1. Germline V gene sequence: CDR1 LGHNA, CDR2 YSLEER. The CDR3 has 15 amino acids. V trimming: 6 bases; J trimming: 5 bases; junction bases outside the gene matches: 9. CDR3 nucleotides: TGCGCCAGCAGTCCCGGGACAGGGGAGAGGGAGACCCAGTACTTC. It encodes CASSPGTGERETQYF.

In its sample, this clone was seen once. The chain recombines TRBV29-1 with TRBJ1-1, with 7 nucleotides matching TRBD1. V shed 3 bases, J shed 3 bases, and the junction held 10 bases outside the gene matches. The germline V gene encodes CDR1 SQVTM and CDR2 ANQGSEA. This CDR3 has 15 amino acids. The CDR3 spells CSVDKVQGYHTEAFF. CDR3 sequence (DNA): TGCAGCGTTGATAAGGTACAGGGGTATCACACTGAAGCTTTCTTT.

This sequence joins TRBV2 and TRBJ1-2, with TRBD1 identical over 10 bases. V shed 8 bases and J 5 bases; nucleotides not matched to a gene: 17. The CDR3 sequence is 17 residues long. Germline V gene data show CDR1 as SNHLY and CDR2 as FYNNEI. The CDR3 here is CASPIFRDRGLLYGYTF. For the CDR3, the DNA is TGTGCCAGCCCTATTTTCCGGGACAGGGGCCTTCTTTATGGCTACACCTTC.

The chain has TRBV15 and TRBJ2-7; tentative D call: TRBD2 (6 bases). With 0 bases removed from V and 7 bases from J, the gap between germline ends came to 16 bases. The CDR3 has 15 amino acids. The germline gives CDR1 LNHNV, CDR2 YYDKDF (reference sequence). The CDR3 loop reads CATSRDRGYYGEQYF. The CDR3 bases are TGTGCCACCAGCAGAGATCGGGGGTACTACGGGGAGCAGTACTTC.

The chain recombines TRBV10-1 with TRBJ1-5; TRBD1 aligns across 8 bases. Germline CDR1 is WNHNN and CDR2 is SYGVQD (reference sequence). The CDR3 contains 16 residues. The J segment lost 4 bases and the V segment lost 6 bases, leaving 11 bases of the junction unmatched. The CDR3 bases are TGCGCCAGCAGGGTCGGCCGGAGGACAGGGAATCAGCCCCAGCATTTT. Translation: CASRVGRRTGNQPQHF.

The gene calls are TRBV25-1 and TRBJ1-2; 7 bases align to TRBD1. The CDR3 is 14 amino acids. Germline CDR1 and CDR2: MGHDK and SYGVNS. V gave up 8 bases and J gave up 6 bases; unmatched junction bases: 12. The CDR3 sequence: CASSVGDRVHGYTF. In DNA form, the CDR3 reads TGTGCCAGCTCTGTAGGCGACAGGGTCCATGGCTACACCTTC.

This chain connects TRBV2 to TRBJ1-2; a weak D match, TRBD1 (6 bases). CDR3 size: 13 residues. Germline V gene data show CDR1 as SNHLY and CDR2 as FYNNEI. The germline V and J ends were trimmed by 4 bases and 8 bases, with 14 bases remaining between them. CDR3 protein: CASSGTATSGYTF. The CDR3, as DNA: TGTGCCAGCAGTGGGACAGCGACCAGCGGCTACACCTTC.

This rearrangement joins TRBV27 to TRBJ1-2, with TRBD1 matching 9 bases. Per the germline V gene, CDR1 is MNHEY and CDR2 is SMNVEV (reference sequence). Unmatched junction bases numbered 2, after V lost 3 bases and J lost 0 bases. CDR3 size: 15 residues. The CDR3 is CASSLGTGTNYGYTF. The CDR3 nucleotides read TGTGCCAGCAGTTTGGGGACAGGGACTAACTATGGCTACACCTTC.

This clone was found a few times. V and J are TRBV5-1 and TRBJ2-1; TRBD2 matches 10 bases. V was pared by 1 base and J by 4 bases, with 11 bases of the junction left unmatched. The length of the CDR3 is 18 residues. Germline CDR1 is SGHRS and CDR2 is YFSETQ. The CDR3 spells CASSLFPASGGQYNEQFF. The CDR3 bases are TGCGCCAGCAGCTTGTTTCCGGCTAGCGGGGGACAGTACAATGAGCAGTTCTTC.

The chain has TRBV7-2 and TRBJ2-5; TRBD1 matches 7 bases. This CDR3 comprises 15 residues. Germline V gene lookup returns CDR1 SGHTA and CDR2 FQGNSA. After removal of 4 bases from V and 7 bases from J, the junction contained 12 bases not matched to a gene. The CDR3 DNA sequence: TGTGCCAGCAGCTCCAGGACAGGCCCCGGCGGGACCCAGTACTTC. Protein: CASSSRTGPGGTQYF. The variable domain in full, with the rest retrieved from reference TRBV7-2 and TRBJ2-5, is GAGVSQSPSNKVTEKGKDVELRCDPISGHTALYWYRQSLGQGLEFLIYFQGNSAPDKSGLPSDRFSAERTGGSVSTLTIQRTQQEDSAVYLCASSSRTGPGGTQYFGPGTRLLVL.

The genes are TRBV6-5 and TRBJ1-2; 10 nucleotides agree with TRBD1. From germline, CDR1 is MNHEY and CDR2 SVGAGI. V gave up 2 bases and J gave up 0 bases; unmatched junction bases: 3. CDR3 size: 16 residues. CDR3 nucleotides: TGTGCCAGCAGTTACCTCGGACAGGGGGCTAACTATGGCTACACCTTC. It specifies CASSYLGQGANYGYTF.

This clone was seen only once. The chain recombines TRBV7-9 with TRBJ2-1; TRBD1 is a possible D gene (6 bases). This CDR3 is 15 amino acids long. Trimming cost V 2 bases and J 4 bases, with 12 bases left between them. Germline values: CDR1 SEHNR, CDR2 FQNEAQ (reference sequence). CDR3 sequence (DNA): TGTGCCAGCAGCTTATCGACAGGAATTTACAATGAGCAGTTCTTC. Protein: CASSLSTGIYNEQFF.

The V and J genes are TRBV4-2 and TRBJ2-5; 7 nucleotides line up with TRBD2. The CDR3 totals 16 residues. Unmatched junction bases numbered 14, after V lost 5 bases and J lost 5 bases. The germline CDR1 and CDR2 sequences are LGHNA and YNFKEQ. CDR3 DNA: TGTGCCAGCAGCTCCGAGCAAGCAGCGGGGCGGGAGACCCAGTACTTC. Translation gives CASSSEQAAGRETQYF.